This entry concerns a single T cell receptor beta chain. The antigen this receptor binds is unknown. There are no base qualities to consult, and no much larger clone falls within one base. The sample comes from a study of blood T cell repertoires in COVID-19 (dated by TCRdb to 2019 to 2021). For the study in its entirety: Samples covering the acute and convalescent phases of COVID-19 were provided by collaborators in the United States, Italy and Spain. The material from the prospective study consisted of cDNA or gDNA derived from T cells, B-cell-depleted T cells, or PBMCs. Subjects who had been exposed to COVID-19, were actively infected with it, or had recovered from it provided the deeply sampled blood TCRbeta repertoires that made up the dataset. The repertoires were made available in a free public database intended to serve as a resource for research on the immune response to SARS-CoV-2. The samples were drawn from two sources: the first 160 participants of the ongoing ImmuneRACE study, and 1,254 subjects contributed by 6 global collaborators. Sample metadata almost always included a de-identified subject ID, COVID-19 status, age in years and sex. Where HLA class I and class II types were available, the types were taken from metadata supplied by the sample provider, not from assay-based typing. What the research found in general, with its limitations: How much clinical and demographic metadata was included differed by source and by participant, and the metadata was provided uncurated.

The immunoSEQ Assay, a bias-controlled multiplex PCR, was used to amplify TCRbeta CDR3 regions from genomic DNA. On the study's bioinformatics: The number of nucleated cells in each sample was estimated by amplification of reference gene primers within the assay. To quantify the absolute abundance of each unique TCRbeta CDR3 rearrangement, sequence reads were collapsed and filtered. For each sample, productive Simpson clonality was calculated as the square root of Simpson's diversity index over productive rearrangements. The source is immuneACCESS, and TCRdb retained only in-frame sequences with V and J called. Part of the clones is not carried over; for the studies checked, unresolved V genes explain less than half of this, and the remainder is unexplained. V, J and clone size derive from that table, while D and trimming were established from the DNA sequence. Present in this sample are about 170,000 clones, 88% of which were seen just once. The top ten hold more than 25% of the sample.

The collaborating institutions used their own protocols to collect whole blood in K2EDTA tubes. For TCRbeta analysis, collaborators shipped samples as frozen whole blood, isolated PBMCs, or DNA extracted from either of those sample types. Inclusive of the bounding cysteine and phenylalanine, the CDR3 is 14 residues long. The sequence is cut down to CDR3 DNA, 42 bases in frame from base 1. Trimming at the junction amounts to 2 bases on V and 8 bases on J, and the germline ends lie 12 bases apart. Per the germline V gene (reference sequence), SEHNR is the CDR1 and FQNEAQ is the CDR2. The material sequenced was peripheral blood. The rearrangement joined TRBV7-9 to TRBJ1-4; TRBD1 is perhaps the D gene, given 6 matching bases. This sequence was found in a man in his 60s with acute or convalescent COVID-19. The CDR3 protein sequence reads: CASSLKGEREKLFF. The DNA sequence is TGTGCCAGCAGCTTAAAGGGGGAAAGGGAAAAACTGTTTTTT.